This T cell receptor (beta chain) was profiled in a study of T cell repertoires in cytomegalovirus infection. Study at large: CMV infection and matching HLA type were both indicated by public TCR beta signatures. Study results and limitations: Cumulative public TCR beta family frequency identified carriers of CMV plus the relevant HLA. Clonotypes of TCR beta that were HLA-C-restricted and CMV-specific dominated the ex vivo response.

CDR1 is MGHRA, CDR2 YSYEKL, per germline. CDR3 size: 16 residues. Trimming removed 0 bases from V and 3 bases from J, with 9 bases in between. TCRdb redid the calling of the reads with MiXCR, one entry per CDR3 protein. The repertoire holds 900,000 to 950,000 distinct CDR3 sequences, with 30% to 40% as singletons. This clonotype has more than one count but fewer than ten. The antigen remains unidentified. The clonotype was recovered from a human donor in good health (CMV status not recorded). Some clones in this sample may be carry-over from other donors' samples. The sample in question was cultured CD8+ T cells from PBMCs, obtained from culture after CMV antigen stimulation. The V call is TRBV4-1, the J call TRBJ1-6; D remains unclear. The DNA of the CDR3 is TGCGCCAGCAGCCAAGAAGCCCAGAGCTATAATTCACCCCTCCACTTT. This codes for CASSQEAQSYNSPLHF.